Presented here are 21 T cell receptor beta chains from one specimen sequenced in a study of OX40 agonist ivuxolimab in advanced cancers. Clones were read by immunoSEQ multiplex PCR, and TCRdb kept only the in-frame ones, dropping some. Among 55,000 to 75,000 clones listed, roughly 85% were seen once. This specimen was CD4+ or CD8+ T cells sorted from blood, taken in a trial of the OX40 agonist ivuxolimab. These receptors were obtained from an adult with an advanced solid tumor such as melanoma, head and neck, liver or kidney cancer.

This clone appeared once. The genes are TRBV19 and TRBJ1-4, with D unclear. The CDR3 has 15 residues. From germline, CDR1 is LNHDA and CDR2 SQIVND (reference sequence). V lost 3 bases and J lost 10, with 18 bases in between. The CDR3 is CASSMEPRRDGKLFF. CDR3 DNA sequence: TGTGCCAGTAGTATGGAACCTCGGCGCGATGGAAAACTGTTTTTT.

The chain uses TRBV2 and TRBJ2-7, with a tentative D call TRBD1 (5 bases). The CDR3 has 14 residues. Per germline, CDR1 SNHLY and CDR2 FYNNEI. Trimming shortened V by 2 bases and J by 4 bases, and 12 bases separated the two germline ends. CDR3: CASSEPAQGYEQYF. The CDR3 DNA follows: TGTGCCAGCAGTGAACCCGCCCAGGGTTACGAGCAGTACTTC.

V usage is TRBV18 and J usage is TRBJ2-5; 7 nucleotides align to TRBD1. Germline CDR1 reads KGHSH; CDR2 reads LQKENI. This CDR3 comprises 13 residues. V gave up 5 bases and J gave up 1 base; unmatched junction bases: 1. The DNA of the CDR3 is TGTGCCAGCTCAGCAGGGGGCCAAGAGACCCAGTACTTC. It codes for CASSAGGQETQYF. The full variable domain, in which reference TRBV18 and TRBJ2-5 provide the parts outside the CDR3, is NAGVMQNPRHLVRRRGQEARLRCSPMKGHSHVYWYRQLPEEGLKFMVYLQKENIIDESGMPKERFSAEFPKEGPSILRIQQVVRGDSAAYFCASSAGGQETQYFGPGTRLLVL.

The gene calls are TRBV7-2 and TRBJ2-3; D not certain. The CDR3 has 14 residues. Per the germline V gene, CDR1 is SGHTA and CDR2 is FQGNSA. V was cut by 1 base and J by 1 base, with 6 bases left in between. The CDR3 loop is CASSLGLRTDTQYF. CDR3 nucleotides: TGTGCCAGCAGCTTAGGACTTCGCACAGATACGCAGTATTTT.

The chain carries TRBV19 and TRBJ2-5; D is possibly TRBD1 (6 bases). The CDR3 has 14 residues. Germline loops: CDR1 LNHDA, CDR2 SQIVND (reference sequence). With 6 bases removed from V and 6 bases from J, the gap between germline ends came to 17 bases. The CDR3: CASRATGSVKTQYF. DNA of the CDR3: TGTGCCAGTAGAGCGACAGGTTCGGTGAAGACCCAGTACTTC.

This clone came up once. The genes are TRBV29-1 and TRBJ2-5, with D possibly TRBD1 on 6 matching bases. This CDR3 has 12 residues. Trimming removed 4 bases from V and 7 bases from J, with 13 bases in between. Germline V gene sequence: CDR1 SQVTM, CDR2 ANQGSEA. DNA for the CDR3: TGCAGCGTTGGAGGTACAGGGAGGACCCAGTACTTC. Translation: CSVGGTGRTQYF.

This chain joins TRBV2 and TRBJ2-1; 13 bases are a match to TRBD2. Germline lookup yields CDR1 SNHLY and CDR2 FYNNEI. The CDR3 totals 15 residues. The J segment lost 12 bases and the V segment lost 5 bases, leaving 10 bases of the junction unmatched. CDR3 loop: CASSQTSGGLRGQFF. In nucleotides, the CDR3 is TGTGCCAGCAGTCAGACTAGCGGGGGGCTGAGGGGGCAGTTCTTC. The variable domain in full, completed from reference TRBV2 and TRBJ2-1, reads EPEVTQTPSHQVTQMGQEVILRCVPISNHLYFYWYRQILGQKVEFLVSFYNNEISEKSEIFDDQFSVERPDGSNFTLKIRSTKLEDSAMYFCASSQTSGGLRGQFFGPGTRLTVL.

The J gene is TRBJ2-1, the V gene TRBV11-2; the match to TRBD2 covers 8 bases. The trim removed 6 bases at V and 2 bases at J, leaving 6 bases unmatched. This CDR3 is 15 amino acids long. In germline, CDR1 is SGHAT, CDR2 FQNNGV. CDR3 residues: CASRPLAGPYNEQFF. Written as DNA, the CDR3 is TGTGCCAGCAGACCTCTAGCGGGTCCCTACAATGAGCAGTTCTTC.

CDR3 sequence reads: CASRSRGLAGTYEQYF. The CDR3, as DNA: TGTGCCAGCAGGTCTAGGGGGCTAGCGGGAACCTACGAGCAGTACTTC. The rearrangement joins TRBV11-2 to TRBJ2-7, with 9 positions matching TRBD2. V gave up 6 bases and J gave up 2 bases; unmatched junction bases: 11. This CDR3 has 16 residues. Germline CDR1 is SGHAT and CDR2 is FQNNGV.

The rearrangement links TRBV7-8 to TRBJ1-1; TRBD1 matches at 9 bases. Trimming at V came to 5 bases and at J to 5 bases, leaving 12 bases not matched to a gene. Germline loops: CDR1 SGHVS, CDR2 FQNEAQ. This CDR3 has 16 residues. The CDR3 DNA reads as TGTGCCAGCAGCGAGGGGCTACAGGGGGCAGGTACTGAAGCTTTCTTT. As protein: CASSEGLQGAGTEAFF.

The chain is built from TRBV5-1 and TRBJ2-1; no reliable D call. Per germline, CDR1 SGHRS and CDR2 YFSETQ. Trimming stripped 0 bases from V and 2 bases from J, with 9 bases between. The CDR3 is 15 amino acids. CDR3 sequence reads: CASSLAKAPYNEQFF. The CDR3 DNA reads TGCGCCAGCAGCTTGGCCAAGGCGCCCTACAATGAGCAGTTCTTC.

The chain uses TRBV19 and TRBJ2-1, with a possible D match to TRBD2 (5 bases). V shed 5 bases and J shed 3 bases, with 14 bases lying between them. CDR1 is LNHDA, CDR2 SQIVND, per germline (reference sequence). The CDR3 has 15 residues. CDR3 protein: CASSPASSVYNEQFF. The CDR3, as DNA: TGTGCCAGTAGTCCGGCTAGCTCAGTCTACAATGAGCAGTTCTTC.

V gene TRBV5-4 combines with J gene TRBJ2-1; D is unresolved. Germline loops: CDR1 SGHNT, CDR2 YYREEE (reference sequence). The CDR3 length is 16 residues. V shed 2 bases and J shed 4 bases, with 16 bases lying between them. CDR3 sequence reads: CASSFGVRSVYNEQFF. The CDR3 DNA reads TGTGCCAGCAGCTTTGGTGTGAGGTCAGTGTACAATGAGCAGTTCTTC.

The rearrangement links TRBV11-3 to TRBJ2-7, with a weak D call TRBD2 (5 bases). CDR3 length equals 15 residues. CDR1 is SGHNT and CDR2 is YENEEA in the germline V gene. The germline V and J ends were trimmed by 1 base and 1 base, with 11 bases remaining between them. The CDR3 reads CASSLAGTGSYEQYF. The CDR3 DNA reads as TGTGCCAGCAGCTTAGCGGGAACTGGGTCCTACGAGCAGTACTTC.

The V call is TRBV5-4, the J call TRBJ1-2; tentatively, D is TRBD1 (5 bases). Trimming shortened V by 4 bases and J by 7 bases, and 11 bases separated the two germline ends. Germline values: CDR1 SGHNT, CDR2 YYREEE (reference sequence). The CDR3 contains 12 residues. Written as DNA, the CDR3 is TGTGCCAGCAGCCGGGACCGAACTGGCTACACCTTC. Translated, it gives CASSRDRTGYTF.

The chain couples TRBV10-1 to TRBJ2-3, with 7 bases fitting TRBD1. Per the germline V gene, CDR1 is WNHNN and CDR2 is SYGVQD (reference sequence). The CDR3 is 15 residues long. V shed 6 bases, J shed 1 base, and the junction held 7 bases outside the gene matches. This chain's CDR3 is CASSRQGGGTDTQYF. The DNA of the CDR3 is TGCGCCAGCAGCAGACAGGGCGGAGGCACAGATACGCAGTATTTT.

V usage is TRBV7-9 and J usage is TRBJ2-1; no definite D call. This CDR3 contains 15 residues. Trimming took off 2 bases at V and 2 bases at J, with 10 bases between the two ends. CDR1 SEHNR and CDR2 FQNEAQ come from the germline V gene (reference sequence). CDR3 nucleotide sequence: TGTGCCAGCAGCTTATCAGCTGACGCCTACAATGAGCAGTTCTTC. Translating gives CASSLSADAYNEQFF.

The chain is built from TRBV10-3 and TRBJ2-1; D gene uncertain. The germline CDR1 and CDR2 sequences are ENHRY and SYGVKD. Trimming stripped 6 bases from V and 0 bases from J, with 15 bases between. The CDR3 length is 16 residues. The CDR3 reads CAISVDSGGSYNEQFF. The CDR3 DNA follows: TGTGCCATCAGCGTGGATTCGGGCGGCTCCTACAATGAGCAGTTCTTC.

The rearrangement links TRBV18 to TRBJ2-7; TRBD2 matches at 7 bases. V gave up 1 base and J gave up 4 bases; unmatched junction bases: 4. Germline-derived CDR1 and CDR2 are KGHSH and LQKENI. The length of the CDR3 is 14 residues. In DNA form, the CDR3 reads TGTGCCAGCTCACCACTGCGGGAGCAGTACGAGCAGTACTTC. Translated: CASSPLREQYEQYF.

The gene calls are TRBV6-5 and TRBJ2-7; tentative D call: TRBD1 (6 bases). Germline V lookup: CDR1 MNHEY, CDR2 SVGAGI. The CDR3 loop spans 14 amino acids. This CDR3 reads CATKRPGASYEQYF. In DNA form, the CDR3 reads TGTGCTACCAAAAGGCCAGGGGCTTCCTACGAGCAGTACTTC.

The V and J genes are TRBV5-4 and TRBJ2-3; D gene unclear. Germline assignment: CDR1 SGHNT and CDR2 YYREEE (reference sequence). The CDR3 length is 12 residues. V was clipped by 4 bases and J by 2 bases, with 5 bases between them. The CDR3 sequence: CASSLDTDTQYF. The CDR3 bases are TGTGCCAGCAGCCTTGACACAGATACGCAGTATTTT.